Here is one TCR beta chain with its context. The antigen remains unidentified. This CDR3 comprises 14 residues. Trimming stripped 5 bases from V and 0 bases from J, with 10 bases between. Germline V gene lookup returns CDR1 SEHNR and CDR2 FQNEAQ (reference sequence). Carried by the TCR beta cDNA libraries were unique molecular identifiers. Each CDR3 protein gets one entry after TCRdb re-called the PCR reads with MiXCR. The sample gives a few hundred thousand distinct CDR3 sequences, approximately 46% of which show up once; 9% to 13% is in the top ten. This specimen belongs to a study of post-analysis software for immune sequencing data. Overall study: Disease trajectories encompassed relapsing-remitting, secondary progressive and progressive-relapsing multiple sclerosis.

Study-wide results and limits: TRBV5-6, TRBV5-1 and TRBV20-1 were among 4 or 5 TRBV segments more frequent in patients than controls.

This TCR came from a girl aged 10-17 years with multiple sclerosis. The material sequenced was blood. The chain recombines TRBV7-9 with TRBJ1-2; no clear D gene. Here the CDR3 reads CASSRLNTNYGYTF. The CDR3 DNA follows: TGTGCCAGCAGCCGCCTAAACACTAACTATGGCTACACCTTC.